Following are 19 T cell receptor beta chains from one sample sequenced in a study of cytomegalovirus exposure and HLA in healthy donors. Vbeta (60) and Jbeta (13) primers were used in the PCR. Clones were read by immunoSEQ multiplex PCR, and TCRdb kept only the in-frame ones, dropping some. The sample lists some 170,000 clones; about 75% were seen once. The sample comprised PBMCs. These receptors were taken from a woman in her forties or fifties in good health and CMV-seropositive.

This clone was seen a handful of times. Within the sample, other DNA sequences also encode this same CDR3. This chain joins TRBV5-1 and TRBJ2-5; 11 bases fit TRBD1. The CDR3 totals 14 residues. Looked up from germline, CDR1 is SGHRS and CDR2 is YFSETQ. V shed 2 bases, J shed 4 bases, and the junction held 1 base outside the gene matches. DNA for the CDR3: TGCGCCAGCAGCTTCGGGACAGGGGGAGAGACCCAGTACTTC. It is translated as CASSFGTGGETQYF.

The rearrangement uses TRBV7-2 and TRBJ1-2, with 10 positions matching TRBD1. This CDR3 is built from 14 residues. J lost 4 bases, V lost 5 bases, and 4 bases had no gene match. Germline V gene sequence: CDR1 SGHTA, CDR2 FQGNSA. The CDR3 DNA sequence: TGTGCCAGCAGCGAGGGACAGGGGCTCTATGGCTACACCTTC. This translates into CASSEGQGLYGYTF. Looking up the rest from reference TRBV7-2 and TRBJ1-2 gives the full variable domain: GAGVSQSPSNKVTEKGKDVELRCDPISGHTALYWYRQSLGQGLEFLIYFQGNSAPDKSGLPSDRFSAERTGGSVSTLTIQRTQQEDSAVYLCASSEGQGLYGYTFGSGTRLTVV.

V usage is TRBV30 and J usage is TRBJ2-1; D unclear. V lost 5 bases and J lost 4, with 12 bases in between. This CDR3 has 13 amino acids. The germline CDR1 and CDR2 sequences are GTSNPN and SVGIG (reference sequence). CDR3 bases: TGTGCCTGGGAAAAATCAGGTTACAATGAGCAGTTCTTC. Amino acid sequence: CAWEKSGYNEQFF.

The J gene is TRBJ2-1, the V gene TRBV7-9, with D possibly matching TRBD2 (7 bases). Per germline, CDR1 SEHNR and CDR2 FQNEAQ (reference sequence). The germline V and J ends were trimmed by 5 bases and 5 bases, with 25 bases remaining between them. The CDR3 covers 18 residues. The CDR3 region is CASSPGAFGRGPHNEQFF. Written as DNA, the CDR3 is TGTGCCAGCAGCCCGGGGGCTTTTGGGCGGGGGCCGCACAATGAGCAGTTCTTC.

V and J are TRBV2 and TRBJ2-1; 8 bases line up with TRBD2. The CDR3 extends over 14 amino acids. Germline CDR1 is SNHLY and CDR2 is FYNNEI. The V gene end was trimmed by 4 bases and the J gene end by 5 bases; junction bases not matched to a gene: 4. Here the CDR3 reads CASSASGGDNEQFF. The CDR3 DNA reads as TGTGCCAGCAGTGCCAGCGGGGGAGACAATGAGCAGTTCTTC.

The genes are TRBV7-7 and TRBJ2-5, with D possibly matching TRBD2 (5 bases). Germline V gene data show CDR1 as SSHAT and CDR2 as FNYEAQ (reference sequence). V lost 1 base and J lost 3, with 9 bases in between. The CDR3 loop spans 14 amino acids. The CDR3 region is CASSLGSGKETQYF. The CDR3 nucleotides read TGTGCCAGCAGCTTAGGTTCCGGGAAAGAGACCCAGTACTTC. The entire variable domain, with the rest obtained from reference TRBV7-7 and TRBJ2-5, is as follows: GAGVSQSPRYKVTKRGQDVTLRCDPISSHATLYWYQQALGQGPEFLTYFNYEAQPDKSGLPSDRFSAERPEGSISTLTIQRTEQRDSAMYRCASSLGSGKETQYFGPGTRLLVL.

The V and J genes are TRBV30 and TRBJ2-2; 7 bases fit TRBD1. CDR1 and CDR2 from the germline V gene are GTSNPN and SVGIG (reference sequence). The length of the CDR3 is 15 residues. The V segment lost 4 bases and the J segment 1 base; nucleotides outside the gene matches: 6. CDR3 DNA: TGTGCCTGGAACGACAGGGTTGAGAACACCGGGGAGCTGTTTTTT. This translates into CAWNDRVENTGELFF.

The CDR3 spells CASTPQGGVRQPQHF. The CDR3 DNA follows: TGTGCCAGCACCCCGCAAGGGGGCGTTCGTCAGCCCCAGCATTTT. The gene calls are TRBV2 and TRBJ1-5, with 7 bases lining up with TRBD1. The CDR3 sequence is 15 residues long. Germline CDR1 reads SNHLY; CDR2 reads FYNNEI. V shed 7 bases, J shed 6 bases, and the junction held 12 bases outside the gene matches. The entire variable domain, with the rest obtained from reference TRBV2 and TRBJ1-5, is as follows: EPEVTQTPSHQVTQMGQEVILRCVPISNHLYFYWYRQILGQKVEFLVSFYNNEISEKSEIFDDQFSVERPDGSNFTLKIRSTKLEDSAMYFCASTPQGGVRQPQHFGDGTRLSIL.

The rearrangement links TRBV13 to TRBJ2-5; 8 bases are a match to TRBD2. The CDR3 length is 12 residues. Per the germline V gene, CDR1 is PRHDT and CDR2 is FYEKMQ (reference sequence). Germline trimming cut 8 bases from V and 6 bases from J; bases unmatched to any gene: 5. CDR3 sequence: CASSGGRKTQYF. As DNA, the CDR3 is TGTGCCAGCTCGGGCGGGAGGAAGACCCAGTACTTC. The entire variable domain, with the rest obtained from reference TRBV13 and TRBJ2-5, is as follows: AAGVIQSPRHLIKEKRETATLKCYPIPRHDTVYWYQQGPGQDPQFLISFYEKMQSDKGSIPDRFSAQQFSDYHSELNMSSLELGDSALYFCASSGGRKTQYFGPGTRLLVL.

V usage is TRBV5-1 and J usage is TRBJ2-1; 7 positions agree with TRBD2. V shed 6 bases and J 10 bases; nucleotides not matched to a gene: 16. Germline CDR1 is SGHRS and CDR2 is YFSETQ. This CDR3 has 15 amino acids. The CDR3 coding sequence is TGCGCCAGCATCCCAAGGGCGGGCGGGGGAGGAGAGCAGTTCTTC. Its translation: CASIPRAGGGGEQFF.

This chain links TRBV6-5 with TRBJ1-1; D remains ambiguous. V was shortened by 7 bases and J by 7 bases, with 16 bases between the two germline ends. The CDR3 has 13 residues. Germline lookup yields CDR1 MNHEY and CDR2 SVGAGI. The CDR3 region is CASTSLGGNEAFF. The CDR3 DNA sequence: TGTGCCAGCACCAGTTTGGGAGGGAATGAAGCTTTCTTT.

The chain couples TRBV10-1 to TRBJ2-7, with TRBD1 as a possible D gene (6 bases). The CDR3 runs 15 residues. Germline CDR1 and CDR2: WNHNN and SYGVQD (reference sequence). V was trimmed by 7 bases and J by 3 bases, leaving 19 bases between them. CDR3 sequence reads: CASTDGQLRFYEQYF. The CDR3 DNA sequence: TGCGCCAGCACCGACGGACAGTTACGATTCTACGAGCAGTACTTC.

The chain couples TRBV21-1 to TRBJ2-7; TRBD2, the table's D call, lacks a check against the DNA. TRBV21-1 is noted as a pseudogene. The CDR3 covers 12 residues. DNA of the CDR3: TGTGCCAGCGGCGGGGACCCCTACGAGCAGTACTTC. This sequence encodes CASGGDPYEQYF.

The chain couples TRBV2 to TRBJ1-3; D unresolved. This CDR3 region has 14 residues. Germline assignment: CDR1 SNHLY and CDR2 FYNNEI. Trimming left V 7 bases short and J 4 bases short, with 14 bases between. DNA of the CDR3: TGTGCCAGCACAATCCGGGGTTCGGGAAACACCATATATTTT. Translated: CASTIRGSGNTIYF.

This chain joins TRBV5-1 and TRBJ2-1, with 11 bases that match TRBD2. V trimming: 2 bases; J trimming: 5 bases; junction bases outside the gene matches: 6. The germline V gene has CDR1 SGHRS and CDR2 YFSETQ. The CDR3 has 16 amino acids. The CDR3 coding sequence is TGCGCCAGCAGCTTATTAGCGGGGGGGATGGACAATGAGCAGTTCTTC. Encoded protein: CASSLLAGGMDNEQFF.

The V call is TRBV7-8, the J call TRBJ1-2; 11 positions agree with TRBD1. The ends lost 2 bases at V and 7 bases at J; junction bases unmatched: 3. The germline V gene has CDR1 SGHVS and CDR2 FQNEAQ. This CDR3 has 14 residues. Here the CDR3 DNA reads TGTGCCAGCAGCTTATTCGGACAGGGGGCTGGCTACACCTTC. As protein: CASSLFGQGAGYTF.

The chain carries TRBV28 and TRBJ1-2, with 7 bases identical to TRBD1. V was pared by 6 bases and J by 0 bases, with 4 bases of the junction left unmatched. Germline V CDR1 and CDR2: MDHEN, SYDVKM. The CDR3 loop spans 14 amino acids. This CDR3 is CASSQGQTNYGYTF. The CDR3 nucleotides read TGTGCCAGCAGCCAGGGACAGACTAACTATGGCTACACCTTC.

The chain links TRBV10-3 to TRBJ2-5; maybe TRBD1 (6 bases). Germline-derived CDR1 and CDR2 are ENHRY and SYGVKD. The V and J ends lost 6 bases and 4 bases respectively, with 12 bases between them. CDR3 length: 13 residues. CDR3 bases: TGTGCCATCAGAGACTACAGGGCAGAGACCCAGTACTTC. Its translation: CAIRDYRAETQYF.

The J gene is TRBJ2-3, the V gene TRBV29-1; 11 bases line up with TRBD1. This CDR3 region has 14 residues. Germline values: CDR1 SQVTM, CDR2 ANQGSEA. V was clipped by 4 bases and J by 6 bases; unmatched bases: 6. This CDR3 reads CSVADRGPEDTQYF. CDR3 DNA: TGCAGCGTTGCGGACAGGGGGCCGGAGGATACGCAGTATTTT.